This record covers a single T cell receptor (beta chain). The data were obtained in a study of blood T cell repertoires in COVID-19. Overall study: Both acute and convalescent COVID-19 samples were obtained from the United States, Italy and Spain. The cDNA or gDNA used as material had been derived from T cells, B-cell-depleted T cells, or PBMCs.

Germline CDR1 and CDR2: SQVTM and ANQGSEA. The CDR3 has 13 amino acids. With 5 bases removed from V and 0 bases from J, the gap between germline ends came to 9 bases. As originally analysed: Amplification of reference gene primers provided the estimated nucleated cell counts. Sequenced by immunoSEQ multiplex PCR; TCRdb stores in-frame clones only, minus some. V and J calls and clone size are as listed in that table; D and trimming were resolved from the DNA. The data hold tens of thousands of clones, with over 80% observed a single time. This receptor was identified in a human donor with active COVID-19. The donor label of this sample is uncertain. Source material: peripheral blood. The genes are TRBV29-1 and TRBJ2-3, with D unclear. Here the CDR3 DNA reads TGCAGCGTTCCCCGAGCTAGCACAGATACGCAGTATTTT. Protein product: CSVPRASTDTQYF.